These 15 T cell receptor beta chains share one sample of origin, sequenced in a study of T-cell reconstitution after alpha-beta-depleted transplantation in children. Preparing the TCRbeta library involved the use of unique molecular identifiers. Using its own MiXCR run on the PCR reads, TCRdb lists one record per CDR3 protein. The data hold some 78,000 distinct CDR3 sequences, with around an eighth observed a single time. The input for sequencing was PBMCs, mostly from graft donor cells, taken 180 days after TCRalphabeta/CD19-depleted stem cell transplant. The receptors originated from a male patient between 2 and 9 years old who had a stem cell transplant for acute lymphoblastic leukemia, so the T cells may come from the graft donor.

This chain uses TRBV5-1 with TRBJ1-6, with a tentative D call TRBD1 (5 bases). The CDR3 loop spans 15 amino acids. V was pared by 0 bases and J by 7 bases, with 11 bases between. Germline values: CDR1 SGHRS, CDR2 YFSETQ. The CDR3 DNA reads TGCGCCAGCAGCTTGGTGGAGGGGCGGAATTCACCCCTCCACTTT. Residues: CASSLVEGRNSPLHF.

The chain employs TRBV2 and TRBJ2-7; D not certain. Germline V gives CDR1 SNHLY, CDR2 FYNNEI. There are 12 residues in the CDR3. With 5 bases removed from V and 0 bases from J, the gap between germline ends came to 5 bases. CDR3: CASSPLSYEQYF. For the CDR3, the DNA is TGTGCCAGCAGTCCCCTCTCCTACGAGCAGTACTTC.

This clonotype was seen only once. The V gene is TRBV5-1, the J gene TRBJ1-5; D not resolved. Trimming took 4 bases from V and 7 from J, leaving 9 bases between them. Germline CDR1 SGHRS, CDR2 YFSETQ. The CDR3 spans 12 residues. The CDR3 sequence is CASSLLGQPQHF. Here the CDR3 DNA reads TGCGCCAGCAGCCTCCTTGGGCAGCCCCAGCATTTT.

The chain combines TRBV7-2 with TRBJ1-1; D gene unclear. Trimming cost V 1 base and J 1 base, with 4 bases left between them. Germline CDR1 SGHTA, CDR2 FQGNSA. CDR3 length: 13 amino acids. The CDR3 region is CASSLERNTEAFF. Written as DNA, the CDR3 is TGTGCCAGCAGCTTAGAACGGAACACTGAAGCTTTCTTT.

This clonotype has only a few counts. The V call is TRBV7-9, the J call TRBJ2-7; tentative D call: TRBD2 (6 bases). With 3 bases removed from V and 4 bases from J, the gap between germline ends came to 19 bases. This CDR3 comprises 16 residues. Germline CDR1 and CDR2: SEHNR and FQNEAQ (reference sequence). The CDR3 bases are TGTGCCAGCAGCTTGGGTGGAGGGAAGGGGAGATACGAGCAGTACTTC. Its translation is CASSLGGGKGRYEQYF.

V gene TRBV6-5 combines with J gene TRBJ1-2, with unresolved D. The CDR3 loop spans 13 amino acids. Trimming took 3 bases from V and 7 from J, leaving 12 bases between them. Germline V lookup: CDR1 MNHEY, CDR2 SVGAGI. The DNA for the CDR3 is TGTGCCAGCAGTTATACTCGTTTGGGTGGCTACACCTTC. As protein: CASSYTRLGGYTF.

The chain combines TRBV5-5 with TRBJ1-5; weak D call: TRBD1 (5 bases). Germline V CDR1 and CDR2: SGHKS, YYEKEE (reference sequence). The CDR3 length is 12 residues. Trimming pared 7 bases from V and 3 bases from J, leaving 8 bases between. The chain's CDR3 is CASSGHNQPQHF. CDR3 sequence (DNA): TGTGCCAGCTCGGGGCACAATCAGCCCCAGCATTTT.

This clonotype has more than one count but fewer than ten. The chain couples TRBV5-5 to TRBJ1-1; 7 nucleotides agree with TRBD1. This CDR3 is 15 amino acids long. The germline CDR1 and CDR2 sequences are SGHKS and YYEKEE (reference sequence). The trim removed 3 bases at V and 0 bases at J, leaving 5 bases unmatched. CDR3 sequence: CASSYATGLNTEAFF. CDR3 DNA: TGTGCCAGCAGCTACGCGACAGGGTTGAACACTGAAGCTTTCTTT.

This clonotype was found many times. The V and J genes are TRBV5-5 and TRBJ2-7; D is uncertain. V was shortened by 0 bases and J by 0 bases, with 13 bases between the two germline ends. This CDR3 region has 16 residues. Germline V gene lookup returns CDR1 SGHKS and CDR2 YYEKEE (reference sequence). The CDR3 spells CASSLVRAISSYEQYF. CDR3 nucleotide sequence: TGTGCCAGCAGCTTGGTTCGGGCAATTAGCTCCTACGAGCAGTACTTC.

In its sample, this clonotype was seen a few times. The rearrangement joins TRBV4-3 to TRBJ2-3, with D perhaps TRBD2 (6 bases). The CDR3 consists of 15 residues. Per germline, CDR1 LGHNA and CDR2 YSLEER. Trimming left V 5 bases short and J 1 base short, with 13 bases between. In nucleotides, the CDR3 is TGCGCCAGCAGCGACGAGCGGGTGGGCACAGATACGCAGTATTTT. Translating it yields CASSDERVGTDTQYF.

In its sample, this clonotype was seen a few times. The chain employs TRBV27 and TRBJ1-2; D might be TRBD1 (5 bases). V was shortened by 4 bases and J by 2 bases, with 11 bases between the two germline ends. Germline-derived CDR1 and CDR2 are MNHEY and SMNVEV (reference sequence). The CDR3 covers 14 residues. The CDR3 is CASSWTPRNYGYTF. The DNA of the CDR3 is TGTGCCAGCAGTTGGACACCCCGAAACTATGGCTACACCTTC.

The chain couples TRBV7-2 to TRBJ2-1; TRBD2 might be the D (7 bases). With 5 bases removed from V and 2 bases from J, the gap between germline ends came to 16 bases. Looked up from germline, CDR1 is SGHTA and CDR2 is FQGNSA. CDR3 size: 16 residues. CDR3 sequence: CASSPEGGGAYNEQFF. CDR3 nucleotides: TGTGCCAGCAGCCCCGAGGGCGGGGGCGCCTACAATGAGCAGTTCTTC. Complete variable domain (other parts from reference TRBV7-2 and TRBJ2-1): GAGVSQSPSNKVTEKGKDVELRCDPISGHTALYWYRQSLGQGLEFLIYFQGNSAPDKSGLPSDRFSAERTGGSVSTLTIQRTQQEDSAVYLCASSPEGGGAYNEQFFGPGTRLTVL.

The V gene is TRBV10-2, the J gene TRBJ2-2; TRBD1 matches 8 bases. V lost 8 bases, J lost 4 bases, and 9 bases stayed unmatched. The length of the CDR3 is 15 residues. The V gene's germline CDR1 is WSHSY and CDR2 SAAADI. In DNA form, the CDR3 reads TGCGCCAGCTACTTCCCAGGGGGCGGCACCGGGGAGCTGTTTTTT. This gives the protein CASYFPGGGTGELFF.

This clonotype was counted a few times. The chain is built from TRBV11-2 and TRBJ2-1; D call uncertain. Per the germline V gene, CDR1 is SGHAT and CDR2 is FQNNGV. This CDR3 spans 13 amino acids. V lost 0 bases to trimming and J lost 2 bases, with 2 bases between them. The CDR3 DNA follows: TGTGCCAGCAGCTTAGAGGCCTACAATGAGCAGTTCTTC. Translation: CASSLEAYNEQFF.

The genes are TRBV5-1 and TRBJ1-1; possible D gene TRBD1, 6 bases. The germline V gene has CDR1 SGHRS and CDR2 YFSETQ. The ends were cut back, 1 base at V and 11 bases at J, with 18 bases in the middle. This CDR3 spans 14 amino acids. For the CDR3, the DNA is TGCGCCAGCAGCTTGATGGGGGCCCGCGACGGGGCTTTCTTT. As protein: CASSLMGARDGAFF.